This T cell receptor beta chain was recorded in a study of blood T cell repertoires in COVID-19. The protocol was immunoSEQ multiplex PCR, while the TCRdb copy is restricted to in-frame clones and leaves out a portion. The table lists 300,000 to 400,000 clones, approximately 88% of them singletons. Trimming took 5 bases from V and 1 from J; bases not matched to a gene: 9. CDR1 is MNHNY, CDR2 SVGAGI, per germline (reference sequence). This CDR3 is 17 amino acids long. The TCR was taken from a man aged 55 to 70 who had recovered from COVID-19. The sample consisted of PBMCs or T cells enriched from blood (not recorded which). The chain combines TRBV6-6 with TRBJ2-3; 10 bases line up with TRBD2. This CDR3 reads CASSRTSGYVGTDTQYF. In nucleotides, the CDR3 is TGTGCCAGCAGTCGGACTAGCGGCTACGTCGGCACAGATACGCAGTATTTT.